The 12 T cell receptor beta chains below all came from one sample that was sequenced in a study of blood T cell repertoires in COVID-19. TCRdb's copy holds only in-frame clones and misses some; the assay was immunoSEQ multiplex PCR. This sample has about 94,000 clones, with 75% to 85% found just once. Sequenced material: peripheral blood. Every receptor here comes from a human donor in a cohort sampled during active COVID-19.

The rearrangement uses TRBV5-1 and TRBJ2-5, with D tentatively TRBD1 (6 bases). Germline V gene data show CDR1 as SGHRS and CDR2 as YFSETQ. V lost 2 bases and J lost 4, with 12 bases in between. This CDR3 is 14 amino acids long. The CDR3 nucleotides read TGCGCCAGCAGCTTACAGGGAGTTGCAGAGACCCAGTACTTC. This gives the protein CASSLQGVAETQYF. The full variable domain, with the rest looked up from reference TRBV5-1 and TRBJ2-5, is KAGVTQTPRYLIKTRGQQVTLSCSPISGHRSVSWYQQTPGQGLQFLFEYFSETQRNKGNFPGRFSGRQFSNSRSEMNVSTLELGDSALYLCASSLQGVAETQYFGPGTRLLVL.

The chain couples TRBV19 to TRBJ2-1; perhaps TRBD1 as D (5 bases). The CDR3 extends over 15 amino acids. The germline V gene has CDR1 LNHDA and CDR2 SQIVND (reference sequence). Trimming shortened V by 1 base and J by 4 bases, and 11 bases separated the two germline ends. Written as DNA, the CDR3 is TGTGCCAGTAGTATAGCTCGACAGCAATACAATGAGCAGTTCTTC. This encodes CASSIARQQYNEQFF.

This clone was observed a few times. The V gene is TRBV29-1, the J gene TRBJ1-1; D call uncertain. Germline CDR1 is SQVTM and CDR2 is ANQGSEA. V was cut by 4 bases and J by 1 base, with 7 bases left in between. The CDR3 has 12 residues. The CDR3 region has the DNA TGCAGCGTTGTCCGGGGGAACACTGAAGCTTTCTTT. Amino acid sequence: CSVVRGNTEAFF.

This clone was seen a single time. The chain recombines TRBV6-2 or TRBV6-3 with TRBJ1-1, with a weak D call TRBD1 (5 bases). The V and J ends lost 2 bases and 2 bases respectively, with 18 bases between them. Germline assignment: CDR1 MNHEY and CDR2 SVGEGT. This CDR3 comprises 17 residues. This CDR3 reads CASSYALTDLANTEAFF. The CDR3 DNA follows: TGTGCCAGCAGTTACGCTTTGACAGACCTTGCAAACACTGAAGCTTTCTTT.

In its sample, this clone was seen a few times. CDR3 amino acids: CASSSGGQGTNEQYF. The CDR3 DNA sequence: TGCGCCAGCAGCTCCGGGGGACAGGGTACTAACGAGCAGTACTTC. The rearrangement uses TRBV5-1 and TRBJ2-7; 9 bases are a match to TRBD1. CDR1 and CDR2 from the germline V gene are SGHRS and YFSETQ. With V trimmed by 3 bases and J by 5 bases, 9 bases remained unmatched. This CDR3 comprises 15 residues.

The gene calls are TRBV14 and TRBJ2-7; 10 nucleotides match TRBD2. The CDR3 extends over 15 amino acids. Unmatched junction bases numbered 4, after V lost 4 bases and J lost 1 base. Per the germline V gene, CDR1 is SGHDN and CDR2 is FVKESK. The CDR3 DNA is TGTGCCAGCAGCCGTCTAGCGGGGGAGTCCTACGAGCAGTACTTC. It translates to CASSRLAGESYEQYF.

This clone was observed a single time. J is TRBJ1-5 and V is TRBV27; the D is unclear. V shed 4 bases and J shed 2 bases, with 9 bases lying between them. The germline V gene encodes CDR1 MNHEY and CDR2 SMNVEV (reference sequence). The CDR3 is 14 amino acids. In DNA form, the CDR3 reads TGTGCCAGCAGTTCTGGGCAGCGCAATCAGCCCCAGCATTTT. It encodes CASSSGQRNQPQHF.

V gene TRBV4-1 combines with J gene TRBJ2-1; 11 nucleotides line up with TRBD2. Germline V gives CDR1 MGHRA, CDR2 YSYEKL. Trimming removed 2 bases from V and 7 bases from J; junction bases left unmatched: 10. The CDR3 sequence is 17 residues long. CDR3 amino acids: CASSQHSRTSGRNEQFF. The CDR3 nucleotides are TGCGCCAGCAGCCAACACTCGAGGACTAGCGGGCGAAATGAGCAGTTCTTC.

The sample holds one count of this clone. The chain couples TRBV7-2 to TRBJ2-5; tentatively, D is TRBD2 (6 bases). The CDR3 runs to 16 residues. CDR1 and CDR2 (germline): SGHTA, FQGNSA. V dropped 1 base and J dropped 4 bases, with 16 bases sitting between them. In nucleotides, the CDR3 is TGTGCCAGCAGCTTAGGCCTTAGGGGAGCGGGAGAGACCCAGTACTTC. Protein product: CASSLGLRGAGETQYF.

The sample holds a few counts of this clone. V usage is TRBV2 and J usage is TRBJ1-5; 9 bases line up with TRBD1. Losses at the gene ends were 4 bases for V and 6 bases for J; bases not matched to a gene: 10. The CDR3 loop spans 16 amino acids. The V gene's germline CDR1 is SNHLY and CDR2 FYNNEI. In DNA form, the CDR3 reads TGTGCCAGCAGTGGCACCGGGACAGGGTATCCTCAGCCCCAGCATTTT. It yields the protein CASSGTGTGYPQPQHF.

This rearrangement joins TRBV18 to TRBJ1-6; tentatively, D is TRBD1 (6 bases). CDR1 is KGHSH, CDR2 LQKENI, per germline. V shed 6 bases and J shed 7 bases, with 16 bases lying between them. The CDR3 contains 15 residues. This CDR3 reads CASSRRQVLNSPLHF. The CDR3 nucleotides read TGTGCCAGCTCGCGGCGACAGGTTCTAAATTCACCCCTCCACTTT.

The chain combines TRBV6-5 with TRBJ2-7, with D possibly TRBD2 on 5 matching bases. The CDR3 extends over 15 amino acids. CDR1 MNHEY and CDR2 SVGAGI come from the germline V gene. The V gene lost 6 bases and the J gene lost 2 bases, with 17 bases spanning the gap. The CDR3 loop is CASRRLTSSAYEQYF. The CDR3 region has the DNA TGTGCCAGCAGACGCCTTACTAGTTCGGCCTACGAGCAGTACTTC.